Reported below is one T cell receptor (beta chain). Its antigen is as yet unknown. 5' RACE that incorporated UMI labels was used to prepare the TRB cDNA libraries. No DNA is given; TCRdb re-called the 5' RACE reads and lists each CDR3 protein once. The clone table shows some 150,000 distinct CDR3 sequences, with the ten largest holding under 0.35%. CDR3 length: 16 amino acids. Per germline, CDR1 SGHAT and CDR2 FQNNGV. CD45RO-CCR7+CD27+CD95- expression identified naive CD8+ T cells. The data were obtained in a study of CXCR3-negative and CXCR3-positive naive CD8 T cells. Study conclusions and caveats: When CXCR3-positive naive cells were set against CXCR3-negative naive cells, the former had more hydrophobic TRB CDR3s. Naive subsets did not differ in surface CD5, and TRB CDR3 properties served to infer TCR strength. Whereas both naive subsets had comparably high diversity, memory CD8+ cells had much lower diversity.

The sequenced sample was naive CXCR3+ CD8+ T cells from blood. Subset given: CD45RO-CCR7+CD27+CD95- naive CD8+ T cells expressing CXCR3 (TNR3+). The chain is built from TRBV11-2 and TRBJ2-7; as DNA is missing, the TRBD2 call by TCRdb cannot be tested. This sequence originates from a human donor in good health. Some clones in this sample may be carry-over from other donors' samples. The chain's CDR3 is CASSLEGMAGGHEQYF.